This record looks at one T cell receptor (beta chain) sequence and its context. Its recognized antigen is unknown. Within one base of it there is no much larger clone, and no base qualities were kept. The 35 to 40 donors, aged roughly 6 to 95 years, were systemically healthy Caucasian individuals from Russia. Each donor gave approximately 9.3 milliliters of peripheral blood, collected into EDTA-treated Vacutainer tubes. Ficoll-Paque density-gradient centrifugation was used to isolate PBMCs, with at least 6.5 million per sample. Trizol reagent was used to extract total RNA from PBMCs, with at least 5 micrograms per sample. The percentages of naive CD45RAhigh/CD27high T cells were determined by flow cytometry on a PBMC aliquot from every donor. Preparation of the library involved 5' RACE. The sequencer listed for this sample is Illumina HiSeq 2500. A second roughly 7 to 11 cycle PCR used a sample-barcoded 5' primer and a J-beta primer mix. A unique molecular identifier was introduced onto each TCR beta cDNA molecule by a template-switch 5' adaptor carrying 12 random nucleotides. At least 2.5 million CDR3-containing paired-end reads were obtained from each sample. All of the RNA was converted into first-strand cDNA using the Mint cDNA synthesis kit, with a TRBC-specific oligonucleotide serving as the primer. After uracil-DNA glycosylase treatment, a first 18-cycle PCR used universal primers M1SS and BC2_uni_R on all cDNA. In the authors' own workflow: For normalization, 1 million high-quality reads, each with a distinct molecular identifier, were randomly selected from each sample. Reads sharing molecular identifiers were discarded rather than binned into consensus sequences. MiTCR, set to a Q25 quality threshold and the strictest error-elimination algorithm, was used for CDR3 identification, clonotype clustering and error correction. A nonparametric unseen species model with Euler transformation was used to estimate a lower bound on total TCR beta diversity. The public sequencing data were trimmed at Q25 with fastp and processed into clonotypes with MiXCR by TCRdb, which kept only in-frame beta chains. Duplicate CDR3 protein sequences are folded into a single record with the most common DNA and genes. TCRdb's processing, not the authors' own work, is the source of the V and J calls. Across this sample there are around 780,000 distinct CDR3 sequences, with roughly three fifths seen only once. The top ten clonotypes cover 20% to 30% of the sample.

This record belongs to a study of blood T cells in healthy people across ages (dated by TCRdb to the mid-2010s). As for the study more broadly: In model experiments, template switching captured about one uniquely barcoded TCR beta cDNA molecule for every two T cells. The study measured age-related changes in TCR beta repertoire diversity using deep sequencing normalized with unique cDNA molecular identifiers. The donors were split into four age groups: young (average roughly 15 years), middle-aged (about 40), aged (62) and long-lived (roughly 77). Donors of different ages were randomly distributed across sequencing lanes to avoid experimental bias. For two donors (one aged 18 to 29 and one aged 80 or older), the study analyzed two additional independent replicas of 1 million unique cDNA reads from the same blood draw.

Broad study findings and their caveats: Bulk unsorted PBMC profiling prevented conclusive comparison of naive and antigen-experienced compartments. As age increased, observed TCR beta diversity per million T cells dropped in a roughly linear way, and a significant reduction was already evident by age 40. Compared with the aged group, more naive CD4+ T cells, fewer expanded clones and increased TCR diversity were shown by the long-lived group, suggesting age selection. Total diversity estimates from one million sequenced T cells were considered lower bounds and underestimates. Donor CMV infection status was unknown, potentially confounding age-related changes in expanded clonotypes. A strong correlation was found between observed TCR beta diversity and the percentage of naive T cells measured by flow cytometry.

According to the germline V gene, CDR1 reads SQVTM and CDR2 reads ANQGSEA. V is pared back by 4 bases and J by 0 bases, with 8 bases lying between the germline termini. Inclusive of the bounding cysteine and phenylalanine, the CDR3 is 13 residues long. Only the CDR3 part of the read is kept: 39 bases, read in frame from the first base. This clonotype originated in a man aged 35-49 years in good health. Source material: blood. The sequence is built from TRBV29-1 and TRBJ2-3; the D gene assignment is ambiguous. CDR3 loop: CSVAGYSTDTQYF. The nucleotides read TGCAGCGTTGCTGGGTATAGCACAGATACGCAGTATTTT.